Shown below are 21 T cell receptor beta chains from a single sample sequenced in a study of blood T cell repertoires in COVID-19. Using immunoSEQ multiplex PCR, the repertoire was profiled, and TCRdb retains in-frame clones only, with some absent. The repertoire holds around 100,000 clones, with approximately 89% as singletons. The sequencing sample was made of peripheral blood. The receptors were sampled from an elderly woman in a cohort sampled during active COVID-19.

J is TRBJ1-3 and V is TRBV19; TRBD1 aligns across 7 bases. Trimming at V came to 6 bases and at J to 0 bases, leaving 5 bases not matched to a gene. The CDR3 runs to 15 residues. Looked up from germline, CDR1 is LNHDA and CDR2 is SQIVND (reference sequence). As DNA, the CDR3 is TGTGCCAGTAGAAGACAGGGAAGCTCTGGAAACACCATATATTTT. Its protein product is CASRRQGSSGNTIYF. The whole variable domain, remainder taken from reference TRBV19 and TRBJ1-3, is DGGITQSPKYLFRKEGQNVTLSCEQNLNHDAMYWYRQDPGQGLRLIYYSQIVNDFQKGDIAEGYSVSREKKESFPLTVTSAQKNPTAFYLCASRRQGSSGNTIYFGEGSWLTVV.

V usage is TRBV9 and J usage is TRBJ1-2; D is uncertain. This CDR3 comprises 15 residues. Germline V CDR1 and CDR2: SGDLS, YYNGEE. V lost 0 bases, J lost 4 bases, and 13 bases lay in between. The CDR3, as DNA: TGTGCCAGCAGCGTAGCTACCGGGTCTACCTATGGCTACACCTTC. Encoded protein: CASSVATGSTYGYTF.

The V call is TRBV5-5, the J call TRBJ1-1; 8 bases line up with TRBD1. Trimming took 1 base from V and 9 from J; bases not matched to a gene: 5. Germline V gene sequence: CDR1 SGHKS, CDR2 YYEKEE (reference sequence). The CDR3 is 13 amino acids. The CDR3 reads CASSLMGDRKAFF. The CDR3 nucleotides are TGTGCCAGCAGCTTGATGGGGGACAGGAAAGCTTTCTTT.

The chain joins TRBV7-8 to TRBJ1-5, with 8 bases aligning to TRBD1. The V gene end was trimmed by 5 bases and the J gene end by 4 bases; junction bases not matched to a gene: 4. The CDR3 is made up of 14 amino acids. CDR1 and CDR2 (germline): SGHVS, FQNEAQ. The CDR3 coding sequence is TGTGCCAGCAGCCCCGGGACAGGTAATCAGCCCCAGCATTTT. The encoded protein is CASSPGTGNQPQHF.

The rearrangement links TRBV18 to TRBJ1-2, with 7 bases that match TRBD1. The CDR3 spans 13 residues. The germline V gene has CDR1 KGHSH and CDR2 LQKENI. V lost 3 bases, J lost 8 bases, and 6 bases stayed unmatched. As DNA, the CDR3 is TGTGCCAGCTCACCCGACAGGGTCTGGGGCTACACCTTC. This translates into CASSPDRVWGYTF.

The chain joins TRBV24-1 to TRBJ2-1; D remains ambiguous. The CDR3 contains 15 residues. Trimming removed 5 bases from V and 1 base from J, with 11 bases in between. Looked up from germline, CDR1 is KGHDR and CDR2 is SFDVKD. Here the CDR3 DNA reads TGTGCCACCAGTGGTTCGCAGGCGTCCTACAATGAGCAGTTCTTC. It codes for CATSGSQASYNEQFF.

The rearrangement links TRBV6-4 to TRBJ2-1; D remains ambiguous. The germline V and J ends were trimmed by 4 bases and 1 base, with 14 bases remaining between them. Germline V gene sequence: CDR1 MRHNA, CDR2 SNTAGT. The CDR3 covers 16 residues. CDR3 coding DNA: TGTGCCAGCAGTGTCGGCACCACGGGTTCCTACAATGAGCAGTTCTTC. Translating gives CASSVGTTGSYNEQFF.

V and J are TRBV4-2 and TRBJ2-5, with 7 bases that match TRBD2. The V gene end was trimmed by 0 bases and the J gene end by 7 bases; junction bases not matched to a gene: 2. Germline CDR1 LGHNA, CDR2 YNFKEQ. The CDR3 sequence is 13 residues long. DNA of the CDR3: TGTGCCAGCAGCCAAGATAGGGAGGGGACCCAGTACTTC. This encodes CASSQDREGTQYF.

This chain links TRBV5-4 with TRBJ1-2; 7 bases match TRBD1. CDR1 is SGHNT and CDR2 is YYREEE in the germline V gene (reference sequence). The J segment lost 0 bases and the V segment lost 3 bases, leaving 5 bases of the junction unmatched. This CDR3 has 15 residues. In nucleotides, the CDR3 is TGTGCCAGCAGCTCCGGGACAGCTGCTAACTATGGCTACACCTTC. This codes for CASSSGTAANYGYTF.

The chain recombines TRBV3-1 (or the pseudogene TRBV3-2) with TRBJ1-1; D gene ambiguous. With 8 bases removed from V and 6 bases from J, the gap between germline ends came to 16 bases. Germline CDR1 LGHDT, CDR2 YNNKEL (reference sequence). The CDR3 has 13 amino acids. The CDR3 reads CASGGEGEAEAFF. CDR3 coding DNA: TGTGCCAGCGGTGGGGAGGGTGAGGCTGAAGCTTTCTTT.

This sequence joins TRBV7-8 and TRBJ1-2, with D uncertain. V lost 4 bases and J 2 bases, leaving 11 bases between the germline ends. Germline assignment: CDR1 SGHVS and CDR2 FQNEAQ. The CDR3 is 14 amino acids. DNA of the CDR3: TGTGCCAGCAGCTCTGTCCCGGGAAACTATGGCTACACCTTC. Protein product: CASSSVPGNYGYTF.

The gene calls are TRBV19 and TRBJ2-6, with no clear D. The V end lost 3 bases, the J end lost 4 bases, and 10 bases lay between the germline ends. CDR3 length: 15 amino acids. In germline, CDR1 is LNHDA, CDR2 SQIVND (reference sequence). The CDR3 reads CASSIPVKGANVLTF. The CDR3 nucleotides are TGTGCCAGTAGTATCCCAGTAAAGGGGGCCAACGTCCTGACTTTC.

J is TRBJ2-1 and V is TRBV6-2 or TRBV6-3; D is perhaps TRBD2 (5 bases). Germline V lookup: CDR1 MNHEY, CDR2 SVGEGT. The CDR3 is made up of 14 amino acids. Between the trimmed V and J ends, which lost 2 bases and 6 bases, there was a span of 11 bases. CDR3 region: CASSYHPSPNEQFF. In DNA, the CDR3 is TGTGCCAGCAGTTACCATCCTAGCCCCAATGAGCAGTTCTTC.

The genes are TRBV4-2 and TRBJ2-7; 7 nucleotides line up with TRBD1. With V trimmed by 3 bases and J by 3 bases, 5 bases remained unmatched. The CDR3 covers 14 residues. The V gene's germline CDR1 is LGHNA and CDR2 YNFKEQ. The CDR3: CASSQDRTNYEQYF. The CDR3 DNA reads as TGTGCCAGCAGCCAGGACAGGACCAACTACGAGCAGTACTTC.

This chain links TRBV2 with TRBJ1-5; 7 nucleotides line up with TRBD1. Germline CDR1 reads SNHLY; CDR2 reads FYNNEI. The CDR3 has 13 amino acids. J lost 4 bases, V lost 7 bases, and 4 bases had no gene match. The CDR3 nucleotides read TGTGCCAGCAATCCGACAGGGAATCAGCCCCAGCATTTT. It specifies CASNPTGNQPQHF.

The genes are TRBV19 and TRBJ2-3; the match to TRBD2 covers 8 bases. CDR1 LNHDA and CDR2 SQIVND come from the germline V gene (reference sequence). This CDR3 spans 14 amino acids. Losses at the gene ends were 10 bases for V and 5 bases for J; bases not matched to a gene: 11. This CDR3 reads CATLAGRAGDTQYF. CDR3 DNA: TGTGCCACCCTAGCCGGGAGGGCCGGAGATACGCAGTATTTT.

This clone occurred a few times. V usage is TRBV2 and J usage is TRBJ1-5; 7 bases are a match to TRBD1. The CDR3 contains 13 residues. Germline V CDR1 and CDR2: SNHLY, FYNNEI. J was trimmed by 3 bases and V by 11 bases; bases with no gene match: 7. The CDR3 region is CASRDRVNQPQHF. The CDR3, as DNA: TGTGCCTCCCGAGACAGGGTCAATCAGCCCCAGCATTTT.

CDR3 residues: CASSLVGAATEAFF. The CDR3 DNA reads as TGTGCCAGCAGCTTAGTAGGGGCGGCCACTGAAGCTTTCTTT. The genes are TRBV7-9 and TRBJ1-1, with D maybe TRBD1 (5 bases). Trimming stripped 1 base from V and 4 bases from J, with 10 bases between. The CDR3 is 14 residues long. Germline CDR1 and CDR2: SEHNR and FQNEAQ (reference sequence).

The CDR3 DNA reads as TGTGCCAGCAGCCAGCCATCCTGGACGGGACAGACCACAGATACGCAGTATTTT. It codes for CASSQPSWTGQTTDTQYF. The rearrangement links TRBV7-9 to TRBJ2-3; 7 nucleotides align to TRBD1. The germline CDR1 and CDR2 sequences are SEHNR and FQNEAQ (reference sequence). CDR3 length equals 18 residues. After removal of 5 bases from V and 2 bases from J, the junction contained 16 bases not matched to a gene.

The chain couples TRBV14 to TRBJ2-3, with 8 bases fitting TRBD2. The junction had 10 bases not matched to a gene; V was cut back by 3 bases and J by 5 bases. This CDR3 spans 16 amino acids. Germline CDR1 and CDR2: SGHDN and FVKESK. DNA of the CDR3: TGTGCCAGCAGCCAGGGCGGGAGGACCCTAGGAGATACGCAGTATTTT. It codes for CASSQGGRTLGDTQYF.

The rearrangement uses TRBV6-6 and TRBJ1-5, with D possibly TRBD1 on 6 matching bases. The germline CDR1 and CDR2 sequences are MNHNY and SVGAGI (reference sequence). CDR3 length: 12 residues. Between the trimmed V and J ends, which lost 8 bases and 10 bases, there was a span of 15 bases. The CDR3: CASYQTGNPQHF. CDR3 DNA sequence: TGTGCCAGCTACCAGACAGGAAATCCCCAGCATTTT.